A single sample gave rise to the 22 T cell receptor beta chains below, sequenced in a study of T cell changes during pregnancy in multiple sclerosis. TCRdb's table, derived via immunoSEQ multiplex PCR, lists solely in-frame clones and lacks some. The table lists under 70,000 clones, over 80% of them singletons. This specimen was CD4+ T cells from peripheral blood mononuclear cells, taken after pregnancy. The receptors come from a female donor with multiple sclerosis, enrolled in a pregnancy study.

CDR3 in amino acids: CASSPAGGQTNYGYTF. In DNA form, the CDR3 reads TGTGCCAGCAGCCCCGCCGGGGGACAGACTAACTATGGCTACACCTTC. The chain employs TRBV4-2 and TRBJ1-2; 7 nucleotides match TRBD1. V trimming: 4 bases; J trimming: 0 bases; junction bases outside the gene matches: 8. The CDR3 extends over 16 amino acids. Germline-derived CDR1 and CDR2 are LGHNA and YNFKEQ.

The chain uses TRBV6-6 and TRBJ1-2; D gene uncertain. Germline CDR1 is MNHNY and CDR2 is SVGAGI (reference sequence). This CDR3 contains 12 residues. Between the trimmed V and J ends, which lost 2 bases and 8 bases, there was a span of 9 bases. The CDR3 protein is CASSYNERGYTF. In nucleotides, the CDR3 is TGTGCCAGCAGTTACAACGAACGGGGCTACACCTTC.

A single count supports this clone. The CDR3 DNA follows: TGTGCCAGCAGTGTTACAGCATCCTACGAGCAGTACTTC. Its translation: CASSVTASYEQYF. V is TRBV2 and J is TRBJ2-7; no clear D gene. CDR3 length: 13 residues. The germline V gene has CDR1 SNHLY and CDR2 FYNNEI. Trimming left V 4 bases short and J 1 base short, with 8 bases between. Combining the CDR3 with reference TRBV2 and TRBJ2-7 gives the whole variable domain EPEVTQTPSHQVTQMGQEVILRCVPISNHLYFYWYRQILGQKVEFLVSFYNNEISEKSEIFDDQFSVERPDGSNFTLKIRSTKLEDSAMYFCASSVTASYEQYFGPGTRLTVT.

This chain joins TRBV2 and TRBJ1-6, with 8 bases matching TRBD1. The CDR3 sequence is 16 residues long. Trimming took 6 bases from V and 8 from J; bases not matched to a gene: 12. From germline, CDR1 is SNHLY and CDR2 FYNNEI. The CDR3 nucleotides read TGTGCCAGCAGGGCCAACCGACCAGGGGGCGATTCACCCCTCCACTTT. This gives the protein CASRANRPGGDSPLHF.

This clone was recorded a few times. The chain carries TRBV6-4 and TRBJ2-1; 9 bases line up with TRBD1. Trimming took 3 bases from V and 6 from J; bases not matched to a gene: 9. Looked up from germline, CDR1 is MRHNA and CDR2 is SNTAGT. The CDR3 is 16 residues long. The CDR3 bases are TGTGCCAGCAGTGAAACTGGGACAGGGTGGGGCAATGAGCAGTTCTTC. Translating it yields CASSETGTGWGNEQFF.

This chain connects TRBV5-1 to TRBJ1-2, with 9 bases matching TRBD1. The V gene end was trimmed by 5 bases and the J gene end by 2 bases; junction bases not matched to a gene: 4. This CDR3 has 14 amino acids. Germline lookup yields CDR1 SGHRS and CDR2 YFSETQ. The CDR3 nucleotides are TGCGCCAGCAGATCCGGGACAGGGAACTATGGCTACACCTTC. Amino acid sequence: CASRSGTGNYGYTF.

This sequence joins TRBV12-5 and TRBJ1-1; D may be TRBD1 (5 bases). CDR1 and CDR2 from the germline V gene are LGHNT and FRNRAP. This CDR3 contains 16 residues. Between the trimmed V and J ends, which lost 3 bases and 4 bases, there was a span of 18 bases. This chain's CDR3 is CASGFLGRGSGTEAFF. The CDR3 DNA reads TGTGCTAGTGGTTTTCTGGGGCGGGGGTCTGGCACTGAAGCTTTCTTT.

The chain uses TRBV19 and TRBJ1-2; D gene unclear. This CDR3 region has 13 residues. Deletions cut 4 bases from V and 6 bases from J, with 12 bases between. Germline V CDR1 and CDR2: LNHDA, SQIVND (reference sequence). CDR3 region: CASSTAGIHGYTF. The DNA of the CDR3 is TGTGCCAGTAGTACGGCCGGGATTCATGGCTACACCTTC.

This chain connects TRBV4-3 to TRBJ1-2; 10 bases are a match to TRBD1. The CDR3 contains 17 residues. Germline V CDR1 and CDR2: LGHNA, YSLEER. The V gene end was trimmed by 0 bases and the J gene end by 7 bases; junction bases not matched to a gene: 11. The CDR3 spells CASSQDGRGQGSGGYTF. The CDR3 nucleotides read TGCGCCAGCAGCCAAGATGGCAGGGGACAGGGGAGTGGTGGCTACACCTTC.

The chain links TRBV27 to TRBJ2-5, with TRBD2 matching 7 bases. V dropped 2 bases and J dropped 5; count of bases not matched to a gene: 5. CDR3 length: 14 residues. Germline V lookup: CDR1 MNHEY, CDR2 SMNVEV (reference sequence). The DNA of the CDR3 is TGTGCCAGCAGTTTAGGGGGGAGGGTGGAGACCCAGTACTTC. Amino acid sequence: CASSLGGRVETQYF.

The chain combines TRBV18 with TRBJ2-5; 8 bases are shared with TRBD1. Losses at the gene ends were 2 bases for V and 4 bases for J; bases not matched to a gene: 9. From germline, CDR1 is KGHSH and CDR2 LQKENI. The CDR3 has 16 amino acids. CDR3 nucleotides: TGTGCCAGCTCACCAGGTGCAGGGGGCGCGGGAGAGACCCAGTACTTC. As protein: CASSPGAGGAGETQYF. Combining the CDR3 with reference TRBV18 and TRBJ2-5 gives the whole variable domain NAGVMQNPRHLVRRRGQEARLRCSPMKGHSHVYWYRQLPEEGLKFMVYLQKENIIDESGMPKERFSAEFPKEGPSILRIQQVVRGDSAAYFCASSPGAGGAGETQYFGPGTRLLVL.

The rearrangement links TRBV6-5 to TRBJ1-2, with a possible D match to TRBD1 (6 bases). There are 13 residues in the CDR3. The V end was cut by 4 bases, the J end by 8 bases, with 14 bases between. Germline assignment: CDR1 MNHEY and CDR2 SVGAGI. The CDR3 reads CASSSGGGRGYTF. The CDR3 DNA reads TGTGCCAGCAGTTCTGGGGGGGGGCGAGGCTACACCTTC.

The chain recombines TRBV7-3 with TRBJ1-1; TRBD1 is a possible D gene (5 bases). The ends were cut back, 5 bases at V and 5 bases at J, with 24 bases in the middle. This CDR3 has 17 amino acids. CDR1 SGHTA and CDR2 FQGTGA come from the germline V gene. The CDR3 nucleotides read TGTGCCAGCAGCAAGAGCGGGGCTAAAGGAGCGTCTACTGAAGCTTTCTTT. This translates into CASSKSGAKGASTEAFF.

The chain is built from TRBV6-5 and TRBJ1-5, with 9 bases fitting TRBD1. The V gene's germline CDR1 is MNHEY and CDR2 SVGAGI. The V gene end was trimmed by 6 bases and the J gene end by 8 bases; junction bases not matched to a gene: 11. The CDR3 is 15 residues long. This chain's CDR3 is CASRDTWDREKPQHF. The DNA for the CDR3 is TGTGCCAGCAGGGATACCTGGGACAGGGAAAAGCCCCAGCATTTT.

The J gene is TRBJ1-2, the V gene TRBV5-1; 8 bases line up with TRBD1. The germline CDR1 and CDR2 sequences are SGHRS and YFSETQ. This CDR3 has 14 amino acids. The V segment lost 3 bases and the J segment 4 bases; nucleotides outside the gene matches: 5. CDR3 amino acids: CASSSGQGSYGYTF. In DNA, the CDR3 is TGCGCCAGCAGCTCCGGACAGGGATCCTATGGCTACACCTTC.

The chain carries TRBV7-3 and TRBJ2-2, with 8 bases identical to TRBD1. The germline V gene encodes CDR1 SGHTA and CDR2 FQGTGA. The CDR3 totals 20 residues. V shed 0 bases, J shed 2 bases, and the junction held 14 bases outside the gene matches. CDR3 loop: CASSLTKGGPGQVNTGELFF. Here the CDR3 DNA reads TGTGCCAGCAGCTTAACGAAGGGTGGACCGGGACAGGTTAACACCGGGGAGCTGTTTTTT.

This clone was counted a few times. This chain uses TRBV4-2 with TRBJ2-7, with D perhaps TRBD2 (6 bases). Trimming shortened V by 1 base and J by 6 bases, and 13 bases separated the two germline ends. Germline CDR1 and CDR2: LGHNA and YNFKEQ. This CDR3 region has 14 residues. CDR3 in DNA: TGTGCCAGCAGCCAAGTAGGGAAGGGAGGCGAGCAGTACTTC. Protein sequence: CASSQVGKGGEQYF.

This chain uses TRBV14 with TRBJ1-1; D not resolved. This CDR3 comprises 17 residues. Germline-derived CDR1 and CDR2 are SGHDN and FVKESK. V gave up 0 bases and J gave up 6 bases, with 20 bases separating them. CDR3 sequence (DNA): TGTGCCAGCAGCCAAGATGAGGGCTGGAGATTTAGCGCTGAAGCTTTCTTT. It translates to CASSQDEGWRFSAEAFF.

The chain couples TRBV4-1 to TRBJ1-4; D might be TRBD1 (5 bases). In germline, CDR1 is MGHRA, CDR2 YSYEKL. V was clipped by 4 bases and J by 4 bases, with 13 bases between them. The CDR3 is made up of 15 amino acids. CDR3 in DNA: TGCGCCAGCAGCCGGAGGGGACCGATTAATGAAAAACTGTTTTTT. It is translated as CASSRRGPINEKLFF.

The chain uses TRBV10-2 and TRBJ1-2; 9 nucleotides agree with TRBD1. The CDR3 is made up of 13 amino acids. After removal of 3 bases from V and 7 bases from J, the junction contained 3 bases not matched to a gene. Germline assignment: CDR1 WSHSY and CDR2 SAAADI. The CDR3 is CASSDLTGGGYTF. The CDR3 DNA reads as TGCGCCAGCAGTGACCTGACAGGGGGTGGCTACACCTTC.

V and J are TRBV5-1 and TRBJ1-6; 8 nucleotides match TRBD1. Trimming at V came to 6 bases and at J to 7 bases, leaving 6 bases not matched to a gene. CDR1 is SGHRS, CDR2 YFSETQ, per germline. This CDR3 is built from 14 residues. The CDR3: CASKERTGNSPLHF. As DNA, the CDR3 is TGCGCCAGCAAGGAACGGACAGGGAATTCACCCCTCCACTTT. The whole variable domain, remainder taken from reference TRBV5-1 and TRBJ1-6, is KAGVTQTPRYLIKTRGQQVTLSCSPISGHRSVSWYQQTPGQGLQFLFEYFSETQRNKGNFPGRFSGRQFSNSRSEMNVSTLELGDSALYLCASKERTGNSPLHFGNGTRLTVT.

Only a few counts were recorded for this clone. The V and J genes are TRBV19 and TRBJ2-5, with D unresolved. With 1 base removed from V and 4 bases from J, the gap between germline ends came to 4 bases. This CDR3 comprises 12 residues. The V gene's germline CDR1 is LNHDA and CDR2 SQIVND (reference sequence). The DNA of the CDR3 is TGTGCCAGTAGTATAGCGGGAGAGACCCAGTACTTC. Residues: CASSIAGETQYF.